This TCR beta chain was recovered during a study of T cells after yellow fever vaccination. Study-level information: In the case of low-cell-number fractions, SMART-Seq v4 Ultra Low Input was used for preparation. Study-wide points: By day 5 rather than day 15, the secondary response had peaked, though it was weaker.

V gave up 4 bases and J gave up 2 bases, with 12 bases separating them. The CDR3 sequence is 15 residues long. Germline V lookup: CDR1 LGHDT, CDR2 YNNKEL (reference sequence). Template switching by 5'RACE produced TCR cDNA, adding a universal primer site and UMIs. From the 5' RACE reads, TCRdb called clonotypes with MiXCR, one entry per CDR3 protein. The table records more than 450,000 distinct CDR3 sequences, around a fifth of them present only once. This clonotype was seen many times. Its cognate antigen is unknown. The chain uses TRBV3-1 and TRBJ1-5; D gene unclear. The receptor was isolated from a man younger than 30 who received the YFV17D yellow fever vaccine. Sequenced material: PBMCs, taken roughly 20 days after the first yellow fever vaccination. The CDR3 reads CASSRSTAGNQPQHF. CDR3 DNA sequence: TGTGCCAGCAGCCGAAGCACGGCGGGCAATCAGCCCCAGCATTTT.